What follows is one TCR beta chain and its context. Only in-frame clones appear in the TCRdb table, and some are missing; sequencing was by immunoSEQ multiplex PCR. The repertoire holds 25,000 to 35,000 clones, with roughly nine tenths as singletons. This sample stems from a study of T cell changes during pregnancy in multiple sclerosis. The germline V gene encodes CDR1 SQVTM and CDR2 ANQGSEA. The CDR3 sequence is 12 residues long. V shed 4 bases, J shed 6 bases, and the junction held 4 bases outside the gene matches. The material was CD4+ T cells from peripheral blood mononuclear cells, obtained in the second trimester of pregnancy. The chain has TRBV29-1 and TRBJ1-2, with 8 nucleotides matching TRBD1. The clonotype comes from a female donor with multiple sclerosis, enrolled in a pregnancy study. CDR3 in amino acids: CSVGDRGNGYTF. CDR3 DNA: TGCAGCGTTGGCGACAGGGGCAATGGCTACACCTTC.